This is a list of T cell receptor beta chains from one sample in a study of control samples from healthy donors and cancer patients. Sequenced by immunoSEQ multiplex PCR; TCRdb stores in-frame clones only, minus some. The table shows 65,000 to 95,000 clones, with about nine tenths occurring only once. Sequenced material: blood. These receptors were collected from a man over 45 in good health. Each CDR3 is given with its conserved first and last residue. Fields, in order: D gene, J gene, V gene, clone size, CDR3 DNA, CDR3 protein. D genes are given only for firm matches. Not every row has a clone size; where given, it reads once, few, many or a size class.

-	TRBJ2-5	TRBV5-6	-	TGTGCCAGCAGCTCTCGGGACCTCCAAGAGACCCAGTACTTC	CASSSRDLQETQYF
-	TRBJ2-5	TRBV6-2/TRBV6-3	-	TGTGCCAGCAGCCGACCTATCGAGACCCAGTACTTC	CASSRPIETQYF
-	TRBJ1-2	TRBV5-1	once	TGCGCCAGCAGCTCCAGGGAGAGGAACTATGGCTACACCTTC	CASSSRERNYGYTF
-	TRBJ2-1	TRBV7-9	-	TGTGCCAGCAGCTTGCCCCGGGACTTCAATGAGCAGTTCTTC	CASSLPRDFNEQFF
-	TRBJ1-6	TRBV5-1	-	TGCGCCAGCAGATTACAGGTGGAACGGAGTTCCTATAATTCACCCCTCCACTTT	CASRLQVERSSYNSPLHF
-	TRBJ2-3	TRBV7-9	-	TGTGCCAGCAGCTTAGCAGCAAGAGATACGCAGTATTTT	CASSLAARDTQYF
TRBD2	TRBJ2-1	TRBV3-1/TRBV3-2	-	TGTGCCAGCATTCAGCGGGGTAACAATGAGCAGTTCTTC	CASIQRGNNEQFF
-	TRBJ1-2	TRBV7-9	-	TGTGCCAGCAGCTTAGCAGGACGCTCGGGAGGCTACACCTTC	CASSLAGRSGGYTF
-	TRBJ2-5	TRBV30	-	TGTGCCTGGACTATGGGGGGGGCCGTTGAGACCCAGTACTTC	CAWTMGGAVETQYF
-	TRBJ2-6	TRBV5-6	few	TGTGCCAGCAGCTTGAATGGGGCCAACGTCCTGACTTTC	CASSLNGANVLTF
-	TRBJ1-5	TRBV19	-	TGTGCCAGTAGGGGGTATGAGGATAGCAATCAGCCCCAGCATTTT	CASRGYEDSNQPQHF
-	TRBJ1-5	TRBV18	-	TGTGCCAGCTCACCAGATCGAGTGAAGCCCCAGCATTTT	CASSPDRVKPQHF
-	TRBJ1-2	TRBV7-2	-	TGTGCCAGCAGCTTAGCGCCAGTTACTAACTATGGCTACACCTTC	CASSLAPVTNYGYTF
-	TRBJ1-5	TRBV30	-	TGTGCCTCCTTCGTCGGCCCGCCCCAGCATTTT	CASFVGPPQHF
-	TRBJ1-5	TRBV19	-	TGTGCCAGTAGTCCCATGGCCCACAATCAGCCCCAGCATTTT	CASSPMAHNQPQHF
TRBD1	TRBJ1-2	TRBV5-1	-	TGCGCCAGCAGCGGGACAGGGAGCAATGGCTACACCTTC	CASSGTGSNGYTF
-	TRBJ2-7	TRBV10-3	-	TGTGCCATCGCCTCACAGGGCCACAGGACGGTCGTGCAGTACTTC	CAIASQGHRTVVQYF
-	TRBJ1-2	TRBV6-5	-	TGTGCCAGCAGTTTAATTTGGGCCAGGGGAGGACGTGGCTACACCTTC	CASSLIWARGGRGYTF
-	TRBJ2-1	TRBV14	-	TGTGCCAGCAGCCAAGTCACGGGGCGCGGGAATGAGCAGTTCTTC	CASSQVTGRGNEQFF
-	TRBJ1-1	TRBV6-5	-	TGTGCCAGCAGTAGGGGGTCCAACACTGAAGCTTTCTTT	CASSRGSNTEAFF
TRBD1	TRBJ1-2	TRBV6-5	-	TGTGCCAGCACCGAAGGAGGGGGCCCAAACTATGGCTACACCTTC	CASTEGGGPNYGYTF
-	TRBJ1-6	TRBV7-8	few	TGTGCCAGCAGCTTAGATGGGCGAGAACGGGTAAATTCACCCCTCCACTTT	CASSLDGRERVNSPLHF
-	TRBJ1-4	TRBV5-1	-	TGCGCCAGCAGCTCTATGGGTAGCCTGGCCACTAATGAAAAACTGTTTTTT	CASSSMGSLATNEKLFF
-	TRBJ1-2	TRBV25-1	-	TGTGCCAGCAGTGAATCGGCCCTTGGCTACACCTTC	CASSESALGYTF
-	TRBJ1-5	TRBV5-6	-	TGTGCCAGCAGCCTCCGGGGGATCAATCAGCCTCAGCATTTT	CASSLRGINQPQHF
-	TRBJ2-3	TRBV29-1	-	TGCAGCGTTGGGGGTGCGACTTGGGTAGATACGCAGTATTTT	CSVGGATWVDTQYF
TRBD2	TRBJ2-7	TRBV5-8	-	TGTGCCAGCAGCTTGGGGGGGGGCTCCTACGAGCAGTACTTC	CASSLGGGSYEQYF
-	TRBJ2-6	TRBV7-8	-	TGTGCCAGCAGCAAACAGGTCTCTGGGGCCAACGTCCTGACTTTC	CASSKQVSGANVLTF
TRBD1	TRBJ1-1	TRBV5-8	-	TGTGCCAGCAGCCGAGGTGGACAGGTTCCCTGGAGCACTGAAGCTTTCTTT	CASSRGGQVPWSTEAFF
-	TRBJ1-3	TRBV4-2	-	TGTGCCAGCAGCTATCGCCGGGGATCGCTAAGGAACACCATATATTTT	CASSYRRGSLRNTIYF
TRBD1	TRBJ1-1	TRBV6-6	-	TGTGCCAGCAGTTACTCAGGCAGGGGGGCGAGCACTGAAGCTTTCTTT	CASSYSGRGASTEAFF
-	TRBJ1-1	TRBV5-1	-	TGCGCCAGCAGCACGATTTCCGGCGACCCAGCTTTCTTT	CASSTISGDPAFF
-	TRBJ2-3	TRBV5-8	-	TGTGCCAGCAGCTATTCGACAGGGACTAGCACAGATACGCAGTATTTT	CASSYSTGTSTDTQYF
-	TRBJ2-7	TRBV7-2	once	TGTGCCAGCAGCTTGACGAGCTCCTACGAGCAGTACTTC	CASSLTSSYEQYF
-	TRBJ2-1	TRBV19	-	TGTGCCAGTAGCGACTCATACAATGAGCAGTTCTTC	CASSDSYNEQFF
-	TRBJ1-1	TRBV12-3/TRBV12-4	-	TGTGCCAGTGGACCGGCCCTGAACACTGAAGCTTTCTTT	CASGPALNTEAFF
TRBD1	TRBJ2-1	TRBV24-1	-	TGTGCCACCAGTACCATACCGGGACAGGGATACAATGAGCAGTTCTTC	CATSTIPGQGYNEQFF
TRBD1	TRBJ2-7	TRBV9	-	TGTGCCAGCAGCCCCCGGGACAGGGCCGACGAGCAGTACTTC	CASSPRDRADEQYF
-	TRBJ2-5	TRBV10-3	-	TGTGCCATCAGCCCCGAAGGGGGGGGGAAAGAGACCCAGTACTTC	CAISPEGGGKETQYF
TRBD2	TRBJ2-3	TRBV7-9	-	TGTGCCAGCAGCTTTCTCCGGCTAGCGGGGGGGCGGGAGACAGATACGCAGTATTTT	CASSFLRLAGGRETDTQYF
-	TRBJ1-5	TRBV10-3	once	TGTGCCATCAGTGAGTCAGGGACTAGCAATCAGCCCCAGCATTTT	CAISESGTSNQPQHF
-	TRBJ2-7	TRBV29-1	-	TGCAGCGTTGAGGAGGTTTGGGGCAGAACCTACGAGCAGTACTTC	CSVEEVWGRTYEQYF
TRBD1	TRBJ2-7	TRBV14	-	TGTGCCAGCAGCCAAGGAAGGGGGACAGGTCCCTACTTC	CASSQGRGTGPYF
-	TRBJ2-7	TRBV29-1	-	TGCAGCGTGACCGGGCCAGAGAGGGAGCAGTACTTC	CSVTGPEREQYF
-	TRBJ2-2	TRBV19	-	TGTGCCAGTAGTTCGAGGACTGCGAATACCGGGGAGCTGTTTTTT	CASSSRTANTGELFF
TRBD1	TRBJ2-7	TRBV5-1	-	TGCGCCAGCAGCCTGGTAGGGACAGGAGTTTACGAGCAGTACTTC	CASSLVGTGVYEQYF
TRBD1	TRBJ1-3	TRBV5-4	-	TGTGCCAGCAGCTTTGCTCCAGGGGGCTTATCGGGAAACACCATATATTTT	CASSFAPGGLSGNTIYF
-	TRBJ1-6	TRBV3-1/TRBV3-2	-	TGTGCCAGCAGCCAAGAAGGGGACCGGTGGTCAGGTTCACCCCTCCACTTT	CASSQEGDRWSGSPLHF
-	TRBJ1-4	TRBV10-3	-	TGTGCCATCAGTGAAGGGAGTGAAAAACTGTTTTTT	CAISEGSEKLFF
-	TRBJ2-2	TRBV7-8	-	TGTGCCAGCAGCTTGACAGGGAACACCGGGGAGCTGTTTTTT	CASSLTGNTGELFF
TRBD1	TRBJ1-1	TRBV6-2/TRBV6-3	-	TGTGCCAGCAGTTCCTGGGACAGGCCCCAGGGAACTGAAGCTTTCTTT	CASSSWDRPQGTEAFF
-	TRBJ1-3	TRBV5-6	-	TGTGCCAGCAGCGACGCTCCGGGAGCCATATATTTT	CASSDAPGAIYF
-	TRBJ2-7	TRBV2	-	TGTGCCAGCATGGGTACGCAGGGTCTATCCGAGCAGTACTTC	CASMGTQGLSEQYF
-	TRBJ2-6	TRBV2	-	TGTGCCAGCAGTGTCCAGCGGTCTGGGGCCAACGTCCTGACTTTC	CASSVQRSGANVLTF
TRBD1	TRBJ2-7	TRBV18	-	TGTGCCAGCTCCCCAGGGACAGGACCCTCCTACGAGCAGTACTTC	CASSPGTGPSYEQYF
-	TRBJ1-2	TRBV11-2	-	TGTGCCAGCAGCTTAGATTGGCGTCCTAACTATGGCTACACCTTC	CASSLDWRPNYGYTF